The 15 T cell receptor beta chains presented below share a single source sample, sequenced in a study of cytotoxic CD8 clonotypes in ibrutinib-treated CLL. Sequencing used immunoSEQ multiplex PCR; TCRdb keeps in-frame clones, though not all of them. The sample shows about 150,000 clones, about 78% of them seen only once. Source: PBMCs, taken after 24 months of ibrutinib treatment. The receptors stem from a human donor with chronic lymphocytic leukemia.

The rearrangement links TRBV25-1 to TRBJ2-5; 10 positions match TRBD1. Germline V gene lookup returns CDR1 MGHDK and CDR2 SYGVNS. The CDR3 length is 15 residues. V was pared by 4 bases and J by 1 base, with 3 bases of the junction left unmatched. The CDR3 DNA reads TGTGCCAGCAGTGGGGACAGGGGTGGCCAAGAGACCCAGTACTTC. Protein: CASSGDRGGQETQYF. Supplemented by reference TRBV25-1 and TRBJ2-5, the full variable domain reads EADIYQTPRYLVIGTGKKITLECSQTMGHDKMYWYQQDPGMELHLIHYSYGVNSTEKGDLSSESTVSRIRTEHFPLTLESARPSHTSQYLCASSGDRGGQETQYFGPGTRLLVL.

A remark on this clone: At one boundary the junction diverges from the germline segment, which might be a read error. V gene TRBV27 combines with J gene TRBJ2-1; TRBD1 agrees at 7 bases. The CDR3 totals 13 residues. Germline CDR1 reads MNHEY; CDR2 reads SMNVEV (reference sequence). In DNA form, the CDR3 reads TGTGCCAGCCGGAAGGGGGCCGGGTTTGTCTTGCTCTTC. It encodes CASRKGAGFVLLF.

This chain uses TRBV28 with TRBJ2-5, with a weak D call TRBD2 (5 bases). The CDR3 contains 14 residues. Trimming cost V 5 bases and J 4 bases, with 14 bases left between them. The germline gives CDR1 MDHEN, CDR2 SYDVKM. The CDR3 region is CASSTRGGGETQYF. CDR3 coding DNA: TGTGCCAGCAGTACTCGGGGTGGAGGAGAGACCCAGTACTTC.

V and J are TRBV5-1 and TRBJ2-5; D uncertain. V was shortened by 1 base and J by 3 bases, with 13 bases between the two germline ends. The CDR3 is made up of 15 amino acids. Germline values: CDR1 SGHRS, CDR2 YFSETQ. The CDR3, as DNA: TGCGCCAGCAGCTTGAGTGGCCGAAACGAAGAGACCCAGTACTTC. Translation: CASSLSGRNEETQYF.

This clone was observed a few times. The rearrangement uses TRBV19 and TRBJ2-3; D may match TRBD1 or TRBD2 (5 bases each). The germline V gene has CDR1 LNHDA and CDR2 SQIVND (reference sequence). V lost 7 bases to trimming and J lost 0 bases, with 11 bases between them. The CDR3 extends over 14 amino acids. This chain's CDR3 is CASKPEGSTDTQYF. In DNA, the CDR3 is TGTGCCAGTAAACCTGAGGGGAGCACAGATACGCAGTATTTT.

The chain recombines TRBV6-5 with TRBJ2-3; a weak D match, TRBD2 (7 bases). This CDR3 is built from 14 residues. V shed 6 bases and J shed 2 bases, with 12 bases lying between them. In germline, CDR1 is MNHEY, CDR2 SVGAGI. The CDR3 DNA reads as TGTGCCAGCAGCCTGGGGGGGGCCACAGATACGCAGTATTTT. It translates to CASSLGGATDTQYF.

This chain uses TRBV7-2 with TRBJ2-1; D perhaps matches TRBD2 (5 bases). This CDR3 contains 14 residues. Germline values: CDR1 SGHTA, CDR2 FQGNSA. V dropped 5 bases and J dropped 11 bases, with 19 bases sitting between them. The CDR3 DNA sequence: TGTGCCAGCAGCCTAATTACGACTACGGGTCAGCAGTTCTTC. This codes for CASSLITTTGQQFF.

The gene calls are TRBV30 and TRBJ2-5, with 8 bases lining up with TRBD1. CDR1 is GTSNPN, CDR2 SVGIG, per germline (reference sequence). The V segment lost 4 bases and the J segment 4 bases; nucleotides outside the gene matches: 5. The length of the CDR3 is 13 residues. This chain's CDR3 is CAWTYGTGETQYF. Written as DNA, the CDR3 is TGTGCCTGGACCTACGGGACAGGAGAGACCCAGTACTTC.

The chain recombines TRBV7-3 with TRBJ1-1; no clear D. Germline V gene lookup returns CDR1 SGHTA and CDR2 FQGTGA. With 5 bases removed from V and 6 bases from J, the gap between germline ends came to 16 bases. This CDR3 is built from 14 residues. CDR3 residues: CASSPGPSGSEAFF. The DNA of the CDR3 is TGTGCCAGCAGCCCCGGGCCGTCGGGCTCTGAAGCTTTCTTT. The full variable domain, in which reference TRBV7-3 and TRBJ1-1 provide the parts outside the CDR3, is GAGVSQTPSNKVTEKGKYVELRCDPISGHTALYWYRQSLGQGPEFLIYFQGTGAADDSGLPNDRFFAVRPEGSVSTLKIQRTERGDSAVYLCASSPGPSGSEAFFGQGTRLTVV.

This CDR3 reads CASSLGRRERTDTQYF. CDR3 nucleotides: TGTGCCAGCAGCTTAGGGCGCAGGGAACGCACAGATACGCAGTATTTT. The chain employs TRBV11-3 and TRBJ2-3; maybe TRBD1 (5 bases). The length of the CDR3 is 16 residues. The germline V gene has CDR1 SGHNT and CDR2 YENEEA. The V gene lost 1 base and the J gene lost 1 base, with 12 bases spanning the gap.

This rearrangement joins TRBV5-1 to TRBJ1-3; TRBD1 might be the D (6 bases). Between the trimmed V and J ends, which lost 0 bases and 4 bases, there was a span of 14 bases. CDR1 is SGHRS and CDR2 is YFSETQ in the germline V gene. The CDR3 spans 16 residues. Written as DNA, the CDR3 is TGCGCCAGCAGCTTGGATGGGGGGCTTGGAGGAAACACCATATATTTT. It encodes CASSLDGGLGGNTIYF.

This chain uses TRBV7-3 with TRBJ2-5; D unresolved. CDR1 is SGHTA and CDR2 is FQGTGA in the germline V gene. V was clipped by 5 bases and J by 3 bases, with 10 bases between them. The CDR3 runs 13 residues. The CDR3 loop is CASSPNVEETQYF. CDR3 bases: TGTGCCAGCAGCCCGAACGTGGAAGAGACCCAGTACTTC.

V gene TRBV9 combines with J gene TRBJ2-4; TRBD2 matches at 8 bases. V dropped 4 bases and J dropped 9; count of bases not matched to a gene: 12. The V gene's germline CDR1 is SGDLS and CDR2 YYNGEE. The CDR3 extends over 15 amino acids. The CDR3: CASSPTGTSAGIQYF. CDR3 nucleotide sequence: TGTGCCAGCAGCCCGACCGGGACTAGTGCAGGCATTCAGTACTTC.

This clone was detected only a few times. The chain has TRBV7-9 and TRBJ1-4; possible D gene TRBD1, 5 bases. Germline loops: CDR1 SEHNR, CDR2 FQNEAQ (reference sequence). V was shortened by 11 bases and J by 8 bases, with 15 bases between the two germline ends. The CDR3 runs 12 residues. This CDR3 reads CAAGGRGEKLFF. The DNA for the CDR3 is TGTGCCGCCGGGGGGAGGGGCGAAAAACTGTTTTTT.

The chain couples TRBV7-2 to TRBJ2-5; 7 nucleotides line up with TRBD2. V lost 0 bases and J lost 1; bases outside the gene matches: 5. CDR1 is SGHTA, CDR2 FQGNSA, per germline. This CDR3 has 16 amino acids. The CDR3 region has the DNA TGTGCCAGCAGCTTAGCGGGTGCTAGCGGCCAAGAGACCCAGTACTTC. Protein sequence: CASSLAGASGQETQYF.